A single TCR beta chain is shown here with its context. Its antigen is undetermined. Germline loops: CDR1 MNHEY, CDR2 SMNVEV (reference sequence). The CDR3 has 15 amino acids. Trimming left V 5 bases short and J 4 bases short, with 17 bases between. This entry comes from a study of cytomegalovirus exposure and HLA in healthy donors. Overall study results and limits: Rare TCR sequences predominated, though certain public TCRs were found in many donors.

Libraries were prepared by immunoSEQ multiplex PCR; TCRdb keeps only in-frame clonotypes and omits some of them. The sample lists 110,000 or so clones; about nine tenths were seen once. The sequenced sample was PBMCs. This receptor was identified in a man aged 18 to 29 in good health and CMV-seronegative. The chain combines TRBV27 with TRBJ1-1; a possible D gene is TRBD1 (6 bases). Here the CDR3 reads CASSSTGNEGTEAFF. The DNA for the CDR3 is TGTGCCAGCAGTAGTACAGGGAATGAGGGCACTGAAGCTTTCTTT.